This T cell receptor (beta chain) was captured by sequencing in a study of early T cells in non-severe SARS-CoV-2 infection. The wider study: Sequencing input comprised bulk RNA from unsorted whole blood; chain pairing was not available.

Individually, cDNA molecules had unique molecular identifiers attached to them. TCRdb reanalysed the 5' RACE reads using MiXCR and keeps one entry per CDR3 protein. The table has 55,000 to 75,000 distinct CDR3 sequences, 12% seen once; the top ten hold about 1.7%. Study-wide findings and caveats: Anti-spike CD8 specificities were favored by VDJdb matching, whose results missed private and CD4 specificities.

V was pared by 6 bases and J by 8 bases, with 13 bases between. CDR3 length: 12 residues. This clonotype was observed a handful of times. As yet, its antigen is unknown. The chain uses TRBV12-3 or TRBV12-4 and TRBJ1-2; D perhaps matches TRBD1 (6 bases). The source is an adult who was a healthcare worker with PCR-confirmed SARS-CoV-2 infection or an uninfected control (not recorded which). The source material was whole blood. Written as DNA, the CDR3 is TGTGCCAGCAGCTATACAACAGGGGGCTACACCTTC. Amino acids: CASSYTTGGYTF.